A single sample gave rise to the 32 T cell receptor beta chains below, sequenced in a study of cytomegalovirus exposure and HLA in healthy donors. Primers for the PCR totalled 60 Vbeta and 13 Jbeta. Clones were sequenced by immunoSEQ multiplex PCR, and TCRdb holds only the in-frame ones, with some missing. This table lists approximately 120,000 clones. The specimen was PBMCs. All receptors derive from a woman aged 60-75 years in good health and CMV-seronegative.

V and J are TRBV13 and TRBJ1-1; D gene uncertain. CDR3 length: 15 amino acids. Trimming left V 2 bases short and J 4 bases short, with 14 bases between. CDR1 is PRHDT, CDR2 FYEKMQ, per germline (reference sequence). Here the CDR3 reads CASSLQGFRGTEAFF. The CDR3 DNA sequence: TGTGCCAGCAGCTTACAAGGGTTCCGGGGCACTGAAGCTTTCTTT.

The chain recombines TRBV28 with TRBJ2-5, with 9 bases aligning to TRBD2. J lost 1 base, V lost 6 bases, and 9 bases had no gene match. CDR1 MDHEN and CDR2 SYDVKM come from the germline V gene. CDR3 length equals 16 residues. The CDR3 DNA sequence: TGTGCCAGCAGCCCAGCGGGCGGGGGGGTCCAAGAGACCCAGTACTTC. This translates into CASSPAGGGVQETQYF.

V and J are TRBV5-5 and TRBJ1-4; D is unresolved. V dropped 3 bases and J dropped 5 bases, with 17 bases sitting between them. Germline-derived CDR1 and CDR2 are SGHKS and YYEKEE (reference sequence). CDR3 length: 16 residues. The CDR3 region has the DNA TGTGCCAGCAGCTGGGATGGTGGCGGACTAAATGAAAAACTGTTTTTT. Its protein product is CASSWDGGGLNEKLFF.

The chain links TRBV6-5 to TRBJ2-7; TRBD2 matches at 7 bases. CDR3 length equals 16 residues. The germline V gene has CDR1 MNHEY and CDR2 SVGAGI. Trimming cost V 2 bases and J 1 base; bases outside gene matches: 8. The DNA of the CDR3 is TGTGCCAGCAGTTACGTTAGGGCTAGCGGTTCCTACGAGCAGTACTTC. Encoded protein: CASSYVRASGSYEQYF.

The chain joins TRBV27 to TRBJ2-7; unclear D gene. The CDR3 sequence is 15 residues long. V lost 5 bases and J 2 bases, leaving 16 bases between the germline ends. CDR1 is MNHEY, CDR2 SMNVEV, per germline (reference sequence). The CDR3 here is CASSPVTLPPYEQYF. In DNA form, the CDR3 reads TGTGCCAGCAGTCCCGTGACACTTCCCCCCTACGAGCAGTACTTC.

The genes are TRBV29-1 and TRBJ1-2, with 7 bases aligning to TRBD1. V dropped 7 bases and J dropped 5; count of bases not matched to a gene: 10. The CDR3 runs 13 residues. CDR1 and CDR2 (germline): SQVTM, ANQGSEA. The DNA for the CDR3 is TGCAGCGCCACCCCGGGACAGACGTATGGCTACACCTTC. It is translated as CSATPGQTYGYTF. Together with reference TRBV29-1 and TRBJ1-2, the CDR3 gives the full variable domain: SAVISQKPSRDICQRGTSLTIQCQVDSQVTMMFWYRQQPGQSLTLIATANQGSEATYESGFVIDKFPISRPNLTFSTLTVSNMSPEDSSIYLCSATPGQTYGYTFGSGTRLTVV.

This chain joins TRBV5-1 and TRBJ2-7, with D tentatively TRBD1 (6 bases). The CDR3 loop spans 15 amino acids. With 3 bases removed from V and 3 bases from J, the gap between germline ends came to 16 bases. CDR1 is SGHRS, CDR2 YFSETQ, per germline. CDR3 in amino acids: CASSSGALGGYEQYF. CDR3 DNA sequence: TGCGCCAGCAGCTCCGGGGCTCTAGGGGGCTACGAGCAGTACTTC.

The V call is TRBV7-9, the J call TRBJ1-3; TRBD1 matches 9 bases. Trimming at V came to 3 bases and at J to 4 bases, leaving 4 bases not matched to a gene. CDR3 length: 15 amino acids. The V gene's germline CDR1 is SEHNR and CDR2 FQNEAQ (reference sequence). CDR3 coding DNA: TGTGCCAGCAGCTTGGGACAGGGAGGAGGAAACACCATATATTTT. Translated, it gives CASSLGQGGGNTIYF.

The chain joins TRBV28 to TRBJ2-7; TRBD2 matches at 11 bases. The CDR3 has 14 amino acids. The V gene end was trimmed by 5 bases and the J gene end by 11 bases; junction bases not matched to a gene: 11. CDR1 is MDHEN, CDR2 SYDVKM, per germline. The DNA for the CDR3 is TGTGCCAGCAGTACTTCTAGCGGGAGGCGGCGTAAGTACTTC. This codes for CASSTSSGRRRKYF.

The chain couples TRBV19 to TRBJ1-2; 7 positions match TRBD1. The CDR3 runs to 16 residues. Germline V gene lookup returns CDR1 LNHDA and CDR2 SQIVND (reference sequence). Trimming at V came to 5 bases and at J to 5 bases, leaving 14 bases not matched to a gene. DNA of the CDR3: TGTGCCAGTAGTCTACCGACAGGGCGGGGACTGTATGGCTACACCTTC. It specifies CASSLPTGRGLYGYTF.

The chain has TRBV6-1 and TRBJ2-5, with a possible D match to TRBD2 (5 bases). CDR1 is MNHNS and CDR2 is SASEGT in the germline V gene. With 1 base removed from V and 6 bases from J, the gap between germline ends came to 15 bases. This CDR3 is built from 15 residues. The CDR3 nucleotides read TGTGCCAGCAGTGAAGGGGAAGGACTTGTAAAGACCCAGTACTTC. Translation: CASSEGEGLVKTQYF.

The chain employs TRBV5-6 and TRBJ1-5, with TRBD1 matching over 9 bases. V dropped 4 bases and J dropped 2; count of bases not matched to a gene: 16. The CDR3 consists of 19 residues. Germline CDR1 reads SGHDT; CDR2 reads YYEEEE. The CDR3 coding sequence is TGTGCCAGCAGCCTCCAGGGACAGGGCCTGGAGTGGGGCAATCAGCCCCAGCATTTT. This codes for CASSLQGQGLEWGNQPQHF.

This chain links TRBV5-1 with TRBJ2-7, with 7 bases aligning to TRBD1. The germline gives CDR1 SGHRS, CDR2 YFSETQ. With V trimmed by 1 base and J by 3 bases, 4 bases remained unmatched. This CDR3 comprises 14 residues. The CDR3 DNA sequence: TGCGCCAGCAGCTTGACAGGGGCGGACTACGAGCAGTACTTC. The encoded protein is CASSLTGADYEQYF.

The J gene is TRBJ2-1, the V gene TRBV29-1; 7 nucleotides align to TRBD1. V was clipped by 7 bases and J by 0 bases; unmatched bases: 6. From germline, CDR1 is SQVTM and CDR2 ANQGSEA. The CDR3 has 14 residues. CDR3 region: CSGWTGDSYNEQFF. CDR3 DNA sequence: TGCAGCGGGTGGACAGGAGACTCCTACAATGAGCAGTTCTTC.

V is TRBV19 and J is TRBJ1-4, with D hard to call. With 1 base removed from V and 10 bases from J, the gap between germline ends came to 19 bases. CDR1 is LNHDA, CDR2 SQIVND, per germline (reference sequence). This CDR3 region has 16 residues. CDR3 DNA sequence: TGTGCCAGTAGTATAGGCGTCAGTTTTGCAGGTGGAAAACTGTTTTTT. Its protein product is CASSIGVSFAGGKLFF.

J is TRBJ1-2 and V is TRBV27; D gene uncertain. This CDR3 has 12 residues. The germline CDR1 and CDR2 sequences are MNHEY and SMNVEV (reference sequence). With 11 bases removed from V and 2 bases from J, the gap between germline ends came to 12 bases. The DNA of the CDR3 is TGTGCCCTCCCGCGGCCAAACTATGGCTACACCTTC. Its protein product is CALPRPNYGYTF.

CDR3 sequence (DNA): TGTGCCAGCAGCCCCCGACTAGCGGGGAGCTACGAGCAGTACTTC. This gives the protein CASSPRLAGSYEQYF. The rearrangement joins TRBV7-6 to TRBJ2-7, with TRBD2 matching 11 bases. This CDR3 has 15 amino acids. The ends lost 5 bases at V and 3 bases at J; junction bases unmatched: 6. Germline values: CDR1 SGHVS, CDR2 FNYEAQ. The whole variable domain, filled in from reference TRBV7-6 and TRBJ2-7, reads GAGVSQSPRYKVTKRGQDVALRCDPISGHVSLYWYRQALGQGPEFLTYFNYEAQQDKSGLPNDRFSAERPEGSISTLTIQRTEQRDSAMYRCASSPRLAGSYEQYFGPGTRLTVT.

The chain recombines TRBV5-5 with TRBJ1-1; TRBD1 is a possible D gene (6 bases). Trimming removed 10 bases at V and 4 bases at J, with 11 bases between. The CDR3 has 11 residues. CDR1 is SGHKS and CDR2 is YYEKEE in the germline V gene (reference sequence). This CDR3 is CASGESTEAFF. The DNA for the CDR3 is TGTGCCTCAGGGGAATCCACTGAAGCTTTCTTT.

V usage is TRBV25-1 and J usage is TRBJ1-2, with D possibly being TRBD1 (5 bases). Between the trimmed V and J ends, which lost 5 bases and 5 bases, there was a span of 15 bases. The CDR3 has 14 residues. Looked up from germline, CDR1 is MGHDK and CDR2 is SYGVNS. CDR3 region: CASSLGQTAYGYTF. CDR3 nucleotide sequence: TGTGCCAGCAGTTTGGGGCAGACAGCTTATGGCTACACCTTC.

The V and J genes are TRBV15 and TRBJ1-6, with 7 bases fitting TRBD1. The germline V gene has CDR1 LNHNV and CDR2 YYDKDF (reference sequence). J lost 6 bases, V lost 0 bases, and 5 bases had no gene match. The CDR3 extends over 16 amino acids. CDR3 bases: TGTGCCACCAGCAGAGAGCCGGGACAGAGTAATTCACCCCTCCACTTT. It specifies CATSREPGQSNSPLHF.

The CDR3 DNA is TGCGCCAGCAGCTTCTCCCCCCGACAGGCGATCGAGCAGTACTTC. It translates to CASSFSPRQAIEQYF. The chain joins TRBV5-1 to TRBJ2-7; D perhaps matches TRBD1 (6 bases). Germline V lookup: CDR1 SGHRS, CDR2 YFSETQ. The CDR3 sequence is 15 residues long. The ends were cut back, 2 bases at V and 6 bases at J, with 18 bases in the middle.

The chain carries TRBV12-5 and TRBJ1-5; D is unclear. Trimming took off 0 bases at V and 6 bases at J, with 15 bases between the two ends. The CDR3 is 16 amino acids. Germline values: CDR1 LGHNT, CDR2 FRNRAP. The CDR3 here is CASGLVRGRAGQPQHF. Written as DNA, the CDR3 is TGTGCTAGTGGTTTGGTACGGGGAAGGGCCGGTCAGCCCCAGCATTTT.

V and J are TRBV28 and TRBJ1-5, with a possible D match to TRBD1 (5 bases). CDR3 length equals 14 residues. Deletions cut 6 bases from V and 1 base from J, with 10 bases between. Germline V gives CDR1 MDHEN, CDR2 SYDVKM. The DNA of the CDR3 is TGTGCCAGCAGCCAGGGAGGGAGCAATCAGCCCCAGCATTTT. Translated: CASSQGGSNQPQHF.

This chain connects TRBV9 to TRBJ1-3; TRBD1 might be the D (6 bases). The V gene lost 3 bases and the J gene lost 3 bases, with 19 bases spanning the gap. CDR1 is SGDLS and CDR2 is YYNGEE in the germline V gene. This CDR3 spans 17 amino acids. The DNA for the CDR3 is TGTGCCAGCAGCGATCTCCCAACAGGGTCCGGTGGAAACACCATATATTTT. This translates into CASSDLPTGSGGNTIYF. The full variable domain, its missing parts supplied by reference TRBV9 and TRBJ1-3, is DSGVTQTPKHLITATGQRVTLRCSPRSGDLSVYWYQQSLDQGLQFLIQYYNGEERAKGNILERFSAQQFPDLHSELNLSSLELGDSALYFCASSDLPTGSGGNTIYFGEGSWLTVV.

This chain links TRBV10-3 with TRBJ2-1, with TRBD2 matching 8 bases. The CDR3 extends over 13 amino acids. CDR1 is ENHRY and CDR2 is SYGVKD in the germline V gene. With 10 bases clipped from V and 8 bases from J, the junction kept 10 bases outside the gene matches. The CDR3 nucleotides read TGTGCCACCAAAGCGGGAGCGGTTGATGAGCAGTTCTTC. Translation: CATKAGAVDEQFF.

The chain recombines TRBV19 with TRBJ2-7; D is unresolved. The CDR3 has 14 amino acids. The germline CDR1 and CDR2 sequences are LNHDA and SQIVND (reference sequence). Trimming pared 5 bases from V and 2 bases from J, leaving 13 bases between. DNA of the CDR3: TGTGCCAGTAGTTCACTAACCGAACCCTACGAGCAGTACTTC. Protein: CASSSLTEPYEQYF.

The chain links TRBV28 to TRBJ1-1; D is possibly TRBD1 (5 bases). Germline V CDR1 and CDR2: MDHEN, SYDVKM. V was cut by 6 bases and J by 4 bases, with 6 bases left in between. The CDR3 covers 11 residues. DNA for the CDR3: TGTGCCAGCAGCCAGGGCACTGAAGCTTTCTTT. Its translation is CASSQGTEAFF.

J is TRBJ1-4 and V is TRBV7-9, with D tentatively TRBD1 (6 bases). CDR1 and CDR2 from the germline V gene are SEHNR and FQNEAQ (reference sequence). Deletions cut 1 base from V and 1 base from J, with 10 bases between. This CDR3 region has 16 residues. The CDR3 nucleotides read TGTGCCAGCAGCTTAGGGTTCAGGGGAACTAATGAAAAACTGTTTTTT. Protein product: CASSLGFRGTNEKLFF. Full variable domain (remainder filled in from reference TRBV7-9 and TRBJ1-4): DTGVSQNPRHKITKRGQNVTFRCDPISEHNRLYWYRQTLGQGPEFLTYFQNEAQLEKSRLLSDRFSAERPKGSFSTLEIQRTEQGDSAMYLCASSLGFRGTNEKLFFGSGTQLSVL.

Here the CDR3 reads CASSRQGASYNSPLHF. Written as DNA, the CDR3 is TGTGCCAGCAGTAGACAGGGGGCATCCTATAATTCACCCCTCCACTTT. The chain links TRBV28 to TRBJ1-6, with 10 bases lining up with TRBD1. Germline V gives CDR1 MDHEN, CDR2 SYDVKM. After removal of 5 bases from V and 1 base from J, the junction contained 2 bases not matched to a gene. This CDR3 has 16 amino acids.

V is TRBV7-3 and J is TRBJ2-6, with 11 positions matching TRBD1. CDR1 and CDR2 (germline): SGHTA, FQGTGA. V shed 3 bases, J shed 3 bases, and the junction held 10 bases outside the gene matches. The CDR3 covers 19 residues. The CDR3 protein is CASSLDRTGGAYGANVLTF. The CDR3 DNA reads as TGTGCCAGCAGCTTGGACCGGACAGGGGGCGCATATGGGGCCAACGTCCTGACTTTC. The variable domain in full, with the rest retrieved from reference TRBV7-3 and TRBJ2-6, is GAGVSQTPSNKVTEKGKYVELRCDPISGHTALYWYRQSLGQGPEFLIYFQGTGAADDSGLPNDRFFAVRPEGSVSTLKIQRTERGDSAVYLCASSLDRTGGAYGANVLTFGAGSRLTVL.

This chain joins TRBV5-6 and TRBJ1-5, with D perhaps TRBD1 (5 bases). CDR1 is SGHDT, CDR2 YYEEEE, per germline. The ends were cut back, 3 bases at V and 6 bases at J, with 13 bases in the middle. The length of the CDR3 is 14 residues. CDR3 protein: CASSSGYSFQPQHF. The CDR3 DNA reads TGTGCCAGCAGCTCAGGGTACAGTTTTCAGCCCCAGCATTTT.

About this clone itself: Other DNA sequences from this sample encode an identical CDR3 as well. The rearrangement uses TRBV19 and TRBJ2-7; perhaps TRBD1 as D (6 bases). The germline V gene encodes CDR1 LNHDA and CDR2 SQIVND (reference sequence). Trimming took 5 bases from V and 0 from J, leaving 11 bases between them. The CDR3 is made up of 14 amino acids. The CDR3 region is CASSADRNSYEQYF. As DNA, the CDR3 is TGTGCCAGTAGTGCGGACAGAAACTCCTACGAGCAGTACTTC.